The subject of this entry is one TCR beta chain. Its antigen is not identified. This sample is part of a study of blood T cells in healthy people across ages. Study conclusions and caveats: Conclusively comparing naive with antigen-experienced cells was impossible with unsorted PBMCs.

PCR was performed a second time for about 7 to 12 cycles using a sample-barcoded 5' primer and a J-beta primer mix. TCRdb ran MiXCR on the 5' RACE reads and lists one entry per CDR3 protein. This sample carries more than 700,000 distinct CDR3 sequences, around half of them seen once, and the ten largest clones take about 42%. This TCR came from a man older than 75 in good health. Material for sequencing was blood.

CDR3 nucleotide sequence: TGTGCCAGCAGTCGGACCCATCGGCAGTTCTTC. It translates to CASSRTHRQFF. This chain uses TRBV2 with TRBJ2-1; D is undetermined. Germline V CDR1 and CDR2: SNHLY, FYNNEI. The CDR3 is 11 residues long. The germline V and J ends were trimmed by 5 bases and 12 bases, with 11 bases remaining between them.